The following is a TCR beta chain sequence with its context. This PCR relied on a set of 60 Vbeta primers and 13 Jbeta primers. Method: immunoSEQ multiplex PCR; TCRdb's copy keeps in-frame clones and lacks some. The table lists around 130,000 clones, roughly 80% of them singletons, with 1.2% in the top ten. This sample was taken from a study of cytomegalovirus exposure and HLA in healthy donors. The sequence came from a female donor in good health and CMV-seronegative. Sequenced sample: PBMCs.

The CDR3 region is CASSYATGSSYEQYF. The CDR3, as DNA: TGTGCCAGCAGTTACGCGACGGGGAGCTCCTACGAGCAGTACTTC. The genes are TRBV6-5 and TRBJ2-7; maybe TRBD2 (5 bases). Germline V gene sequence: CDR1 MNHEY, CDR2 SVGAGI. Trimming shortened V by 2 bases and J by 0 bases, and 11 bases separated the two germline ends. CDR3 length equals 15 residues.